The clone carrying this TCR beta chain was picked up a small number of times. Its antigen is unknown. The source of the sample is a study of T cell repertoires in cytomegalovirus infection. In the study overall: Selection of CMV epitopes for the study included recently identified HLA-C-restricted and well-studied HLA-B-restricted ones. It can be stated that public TCR beta signatures indicated CMV infection as well as a matching HLA type.

The study's findings and limits: The response measured ex vivo was dominated by TCR beta clonotypes (HLA-C-restricted and CMV-specific).

Each CDR3 protein is one row after TCRdb ran MiXCR on the reads. Of a few hundred thousand distinct CDR3 sequences in the sample, about a third were seen once. The sequences come from cultured PBMCs, collected from culture after CMV antigen stimulation. The receptor's source is a human donor in good health (CMV status not recorded). Some clones in this sample may be carry-over from other donors' samples.

The CDR3 DNA reads TGTGCCAGCAGTGAAACAGGATACAATCAGCCCCAGCATTTT. Amino acids: CASSETGYNQPQHF. This chain links TRBV6-1 with TRBJ1-5, with a tentative D call TRBD1 (5 bases). Trimming pared 2 bases from V and 3 bases from J, leaving 8 bases between. This CDR3 region has 14 residues. The germline V gene has CDR1 MNHNS and CDR2 SASEGT.